The 5 T cell receptor beta chains below all came from one sample that was sequenced in a study of Ad26.COV2.S vaccination and SARS-CoV-2 variants. TCRdb's copy holds only in-frame clones and misses some; the assay was immunoSEQ multiplex PCR. The profile covers about 440,000 clones, with 90% appearing a single time and roughly 4.3% taken by the ten largest. The treatment denotes: around 19 received Ad26.COV2.S at low or high dose, single or two shots; about 5 received placebo; per-sample allocation not given. Sampling happened 63 days after the first vaccine or placebo injection. Sequencing used peripheral blood, obtained in a trial of Ad26.COV2.S vaccine versus placebo. These receptors were obtained from a person between 18 and 65 years old who received the Ad26.COV2.S COVID-19 vaccine or a placebo.

The chain is built from TRBV7-9 and TRBJ2-1, with 7 bases aligning to TRBD2. The CDR3 runs 15 residues. Looked up from germline, CDR1 is SEHNR and CDR2 is FQNEAQ (reference sequence). V lost 2 bases, J lost 9 bases, and 10 bases stayed unmatched. This CDR3 is CASSLTLAAGGEQFF. In DNA, the CDR3 is TGTGCCAGCAGCTTAACGCTAGCGGCTGGGGGTGAGCAGTTCTTC.

This clone has a single count. This chain joins TRBV27 and TRBJ2-2; D not resolved. With 5 bases removed from V and 4 bases from J, the gap between germline ends came to 5 bases. CDR1 is MNHEY and CDR2 is SMNVEV in the germline V gene (reference sequence). This CDR3 has 12 residues. This CDR3 is CASSPPTGELFF. CDR3 nucleotides: TGTGCCAGCAGTCCCCCCACCGGGGAGCTGTTTTTT.

This clone has a single count. The chain couples TRBV30 to TRBJ1-1; D unclear. The CDR3 contains 14 residues. The germline CDR1 and CDR2 sequences are GTSNPN and SVGIG (reference sequence). V dropped 6 bases and J dropped 0 bases, with 14 bases sitting between them. CDR3 region: CACLRAGMNTEAFF. CDR3 DNA sequence: TGTGCCTGTTTGAGGGCAGGAATGAACACTGAAGCTTTCTTT.

The chain links TRBV7-9 to TRBJ2-1; 11 positions match TRBD2. This CDR3 is built from 16 residues. Per germline, CDR1 SEHNR and CDR2 FQNEAQ (reference sequence). Trimming at V came to 5 bases and at J to 8 bases, leaving 11 bases not matched to a gene. The DNA for the CDR3 is TGTGCCAGCAGCCTTAGCGGGAGGGCCTTAGATGATGAGCAGTTCTTC. Translation gives CASSLSGRALDDEQFF.

This rearrangement joins TRBV28 to TRBJ2-6; D possibly uses TRBD1 or TRBD2 (6 bases each). The germline CDR1 and CDR2 sequences are MDHEN and SYDVKM. The CDR3 sequence is 19 residues long. V was clipped by 3 bases and J by 0 bases, with 18 bases between them. The CDR3 DNA is TGTGCCAGCAGTTTGGGGGGCGCTGGGGCAAACTCTGGGGCCAACGTCCTGACTTTC. Translation gives CASSLGGAGANSGANVLTF.